Below are 27 T cell receptor beta chains sequenced from a single sample in a study of CD8 T cells in ankylosing spondylitis. Using its own MiXCR run on the 5' RACE reads, TCRdb lists one record per CDR3 protein. The table has around 250,000 distinct CDR3 sequences, more than 15% seen once. The sequenced sample was blood, either unsorted or a sorted T cell fraction (not recorded which). These receptors were collected from a male donor with ankylosing spondylitis or in good health (not recorded which).

This clonotype was seen at least ten times. This rearrangement joins TRBV27 to TRBJ2-7; 7 positions match TRBD2. The CDR3 has 14 amino acids. J gave up 2 bases and V 6 bases, and 7 bases lay outside the gene matches. Germline CDR1 reads MNHEY; CDR2 reads SMNVEV (reference sequence). CDR3 bases: TGTGCCAGCAGGCGGGAGCCCGAAACCTACGAGCAGTACTTC. As protein: CASRREPETYEQYF.

The chain joins TRBV4-1 to TRBJ2-1; 9 bases align to TRBD1. Germline CDR1 and CDR2: MGHRA and YSYEKL. V lost 2 bases to trimming and J lost 0 bases; unmatched junction nucleotides: 8. The CDR3 contains 18 residues. CDR3 amino acids: CASSQLGGQGSSYNEQFF. As DNA, the CDR3 is TGCGCCAGCAGCCAACTGGGGGGACAGGGAAGCTCCTACAATGAGCAGTTCTTC.

This rearrangement joins TRBV5-4 to TRBJ2-7; 8 nucleotides line up with TRBD2. This CDR3 has 14 amino acids. Germline-derived CDR1 and CDR2 are SGHNT and YYREEE (reference sequence). Trimming took 4 bases from V and 3 from J; bases not matched to a gene: 6. For the CDR3, the DNA is TGTGCCAGCAGCCTAAGCGGGAGCGACTACGAGCAGTACTTC. Amino acids: CASSLSGSDYEQYF.

Many counts were recorded for this clonotype. The V and J genes are TRBV27 and TRBJ2-1; possibly TRBD2 for D (6 bases). Germline lookup yields CDR1 MNHEY and CDR2 SMNVEV (reference sequence). CDR3 size: 15 residues. V shed 4 bases and J shed 0 bases, with 10 bases lying between them. The CDR3 spells CASSWDLSSYNEQFF. The CDR3 coding sequence is TGTGCCAGCAGTTGGGACTTGAGCTCCTACAATGAGCAGTTCTTC.

This clonotype was seen a handful of times. The rearrangement joins TRBV27 to TRBJ1-1, with D uncertain. Germline CDR1 MNHEY, CDR2 SMNVEV (reference sequence). V lost 2 bases to trimming and J lost 3 bases, with 10 bases between them. The length of the CDR3 is 14 residues. In DNA, the CDR3 is TGTGCCAGCAGTTTAATGGGTACGGACACTGAAGCTTTCTTT. As protein: CASSLMGTDTEAFF.

The chain uses TRBV10-3 and TRBJ1-2; D gene unclear. Germline V gene data show CDR1 as ENHRY and CDR2 as SYGVKD. Trimming shortened V by 4 bases and J by 4 bases, and 13 bases separated the two germline ends. The CDR3 consists of 14 residues. The CDR3 DNA sequence: TGTGCCATCAGTGGCCGGGAGCCAGTCTATGGCTACACCTTC. Its protein product is CAISGREPVYGYTF.

The gene calls are TRBV3-1 and TRBJ1-1; D remains unclear. V shed 4 bases and J shed 1 base, with 10 bases lying between them. The CDR3 is 14 amino acids. The germline V gene encodes CDR1 LGHDT and CDR2 YNNKEL (reference sequence). The CDR3 DNA reads as TGTGCCAGCAGCCGCGGGGTGACGAACACTGAAGCTTTCTTT. Translated: CASSRGVTNTEAFF.

The chain is built from TRBV28 and TRBJ2-6, with TRBD2 identical over 8 bases. This CDR3 has 19 residues. Per the germline V gene, CDR1 is MDHEN and CDR2 is SYDVKM. J was trimmed by 4 bases and V by 5 bases; bases with no gene match: 16. The DNA of the CDR3 is TGTGCCAGCAGTCTAGCACTTAGCGGGGCCCGATTGGGGGCCAACGTCCTGACTTTC. Translating it yields CASSLALSGARLGANVLTF.

The chain employs TRBV11-1 and TRBJ2-3, with 9 bases identical to TRBD1. J was trimmed by 5 bases and V by 1 base; bases with no gene match: 13. The length of the CDR3 is 18 residues. CDR1 and CDR2 from the germline V gene are SGHAT and FQDESV (reference sequence). The CDR3 here is CASSLVGVGQGWQDTQYF. The CDR3 DNA is TGTGCCAGCAGCTTAGTGGGCGTAGGACAGGGGTGGCAAGATACGCAGTATTTT. Using reference TRBV11-1 and TRBJ2-3 for the parts outside the CDR3, the full variable domain is EAEVAQSPRYKITEKSQAVAFWCDPISGHATLYWYRQILGQGPELLVQFQDESVVDDSQLPKDRFSAERLKGVDSTLKIQPAELGDSAMYLCASSLVGVGQGWQDTQYFGPGTRLTVL.

This clonotype appeared a single time. This sequence joins TRBV20-1 and TRBJ2-1; a weak D match, TRBD2 (6 bases). With 0 bases removed from V and 8 bases from J, the gap between germline ends came to 20 bases. Germline V gene sequence: CDR1 DFQATT, CDR2 SNEGSKA (reference sequence). There are 16 residues in the CDR3. CDR3 amino acids: CSAREDPGEVVYEQFF. The CDR3 coding sequence is TGCAGTGCTAGAGAAGATCCGGGGGAGGTAGTATATGAGCAGTTCTTC.

The chain has TRBV13 and TRBJ2-7, with D perhaps matching TRBD1 (5 bases). V lost 3 bases and J 0 bases, leaving 9 bases between the germline ends. The CDR3 sequence is 14 residues long. Germline V CDR1 and CDR2: PRHDT, FYEKMQ (reference sequence). CDR3 nucleotide sequence: TGTGCCAGCAGCTTCTTAGGGGTCTCCTACGAGCAGTACTTC. Translated: CASSFLGVSYEQYF. Full variable domain (remainder filled in from reference TRBV13 and TRBJ2-7): AAGVIQSPRHLIKEKRETATLKCYPIPRHDTVYWYQQGPGQDPQFLISFYEKMQSDKGSIPDRFSAQQFSDYHSELNMSSLELGDSALYFCASSFLGVSYEQYFGPGTRLTVT.

The V and J genes are TRBV7-9 and TRBJ2-1, with 9 bases fitting TRBD2. CDR1 SEHNR and CDR2 FQNEAQ come from the germline V gene (reference sequence). The CDR3 has 16 amino acids. V shed 1 base and J 6 bases; nucleotides not matched to a gene: 7. The CDR3 spells CASSLEGGRAGNEQFF. Written as DNA, the CDR3 is TGTGCCAGCAGCTTAGAAGGCGGGAGGGCCGGCAATGAGCAGTTCTTC.

The gene calls are TRBV7-2 and TRBJ2-5; possibly TRBD1 or TRBD2 for D (7 bases each). Deletions cut 6 bases from V and 5 bases from J, with 19 bases between. Germline CDR1 and CDR2: SGHTA and FQGNSA. This CDR3 is built from 15 residues. This chain's CDR3 is CASSTWGGGVETQYF. The CDR3 DNA reads TGTGCCAGCAGTACCTGGGGAGGGGGCGTCGAGACCCAGTACTTC.

The rearrangement links TRBV29-1 to TRBJ2-5; either TRBD1 or TRBD2 may fit D (5 bases each). The CDR3 contains 14 residues. Germline assignment: CDR1 SQVTM and CDR2 ANQGSEA. V was clipped by 3 bases and J by 5 bases, with 16 bases between them. This chain's CDR3 is CSVDKGTELETQYF. The CDR3 region has the DNA TGCAGCGTTGATAAGGGGACCGAATTGGAGACCCAGTACTTC.

This clonotype was detected many times. This chain links TRBV12-3 or TRBV12-4 with TRBJ2-1; 7 bases agree with TRBD2. The CDR3 covers 15 residues. J was trimmed by 2 bases and V by 4 bases; bases with no gene match: 5. DNA for the CDR3: TGTGCCAGCAGTTCTAGCGGAGTTACCTACAATGAGCAGTTCTTC. Translating it yields CASSSSGVTYNEQFF.

This chain links TRBV10-3 with TRBJ2-5, with 14 bases aligning to TRBD2. Germline V gene lookup returns CDR1 ENHRY and CDR2 SYGVKD. Trimming at V came to 4 bases and at J to 1 base, leaving 8 bases not matched to a gene. This CDR3 is built from 18 residues. The CDR3 DNA follows: TGTGCCATCAGTGGGTGGACAGGGACTAGCGGGAGCCAAGAGACCCAGTACTTC. Protein sequence: CAISGWTGTSGSQETQYF.

This clonotype was picked up a small number of times. This chain connects TRBV4-1 to TRBJ2-6; no reliable D call. This CDR3 has 16 amino acids. Trimming cost V 0 bases and J 0 bases, with 6 bases left between them. Germline values: CDR1 MGHRA, CDR2 YSYEKL. CDR3 amino acids: CASSQDMSSGANVLTF. For the CDR3, the DNA is TGCGCCAGCAGCCAAGATATGAGCTCTGGGGCCAACGTCCTGACTTTC.

The chain links TRBV23-1 to TRBJ2-5; D might be TRBD2 (6 bases). TRBV23-1 is assigned to the ORF class and has an uncertain function. Between the trimmed V and J ends, which lost 8 bases and 5 bases, there was a span of 33 bases. The length of the CDR3 is 19 residues. This CDR3 is CASGGYPGRVSQAEETQYF. Here the CDR3 DNA reads TGCGCCAGCGGAGGGTACCCTGGCCGGGTTTCCCAAGCGGAGGAGACCCAGTACTTC.

The genes are TRBV4-1 and TRBJ2-7, with D maybe TRBD2 (5 bases). The ends were cut back, 0 bases at V and 2 bases at J, with 8 bases in the middle. Germline lookup yields CDR1 MGHRA and CDR2 YSYEKL. CDR3 length equals 14 residues. For the CDR3, the DNA is TGCGCCAGCAGCCAAGACGGAGCGGCCTACGAGCAGTACTTC. Encoded protein: CASSQDGAAYEQYF.

In the case of this clonotype: A much larger clone lies a single base off, so this may be a read error. The chain uses TRBV21-1 and TRBJ1-1. TRBV21-1 is a known pseudogene. The CDR3 contains 13 residues. CDR3 region: CASGWRRISEAFF. CDR3 DNA: TGTGCCAGCGGGTGGAGGAGGATCAGTGAAGCTTTCTTT.

The chain joins TRBV15 to TRBJ2-3; 7 bases fit TRBD2. J was trimmed by 0 bases and V by 1 base; bases with no gene match: 4. The CDR3 spans 16 residues. The germline CDR1 and CDR2 sequences are LNHNV and YYDKDF (reference sequence). CDR3 loop: CATSRVGGRSTDTQYF. In DNA form, the CDR3 reads TGTGCCACCAGCAGAGTCGGCGGGAGAAGCACAGATACGCAGTATTTT. Based on the CDR3 plus reference TRBV15 and TRBJ2-3, the full variable domain is DAMVIQNPRYQVTQFGKPVTLSCSQTLNHNVMYWYQQKSSQAPKLLFHYYDKDFNNEADTPDNFQSRRPNTSFCFLDIRSPGLGDTAMYLCATSRVGGRSTDTQYFGPGTRLTVL.

In its sample, this clonotype was seen a few times. The chain employs TRBV20-1 and TRBJ2-7; 13 positions agree with TRBD2. V was pared by 6 bases and J by 3 bases, with 5 bases of the junction left unmatched. This CDR3 is built from 14 residues. Germline CDR1 is DFQATT and CDR2 is SNEGSKA (reference sequence). The CDR3 region is CSARTSGSLYEQYF. CDR3 coding DNA: TGCAGTGCCCGGACTAGCGGGAGCCTCTACGAGCAGTACTTC.

V is TRBV7-3 and J is TRBJ2-3; D is undetermined. Germline assignment: CDR1 SGHTA and CDR2 FQGTGA. V shed 1 base and J shed 6 bases, with 2 bases lying between them. The CDR3 runs to 11 residues. CDR3 residues: CASSLMDTQYF. CDR3 DNA sequence: TGTGCCAGCAGCTTAATGGATACGCAGTATTTT.

This clonotype was counted at least ten times. This rearrangement joins TRBV12-3 or TRBV12-4 to TRBJ2-4; unclear D gene. Trimming stripped 2 bases from V and 3 bases from J, with 8 bases between. The CDR3 contains 14 residues. This CDR3 is CASSLLGNKNIQYF. In nucleotides, the CDR3 is TGTGCCAGCAGTTTATTGGGGAACAAAAACATTCAGTACTTC.

The CDR3 DNA sequence: TGTGCCAGCAGCTTAGCGTCGCGGACCGGGGAGCTGTTTTTT. Protein product: CASSLASRTGELFF. This chain links TRBV11-2 with TRBJ2-2; D is undetermined. The CDR3 extends over 14 amino acids. In germline, CDR1 is SGHAT, CDR2 FQNNGV. Trimming stripped 1 base from V and 5 bases from J, with 8 bases between. Full variable domain (missing parts from reference TRBV11-2 and TRBJ2-2): EAGVAQSPRYKIIEKRQSVAFWCNPISGHATLYWYQQILGQGPKLLIQFQNNGVVDDSQLPKDRFSAERLKGVDSTLKIQPAKLEDSAVYLCASSLASRTGELFFGEGSRLTVL.

This sequence joins TRBV6-6 and TRBJ2-1; D might be TRBD2 (7 bases). This CDR3 spans 13 amino acids. V gave up 4 bases and J gave up 9 bases, with 13 bases separating them. Looked up from germline, CDR1 is MNHNY and CDR2 is SVGAGI (reference sequence). CDR3 sequence: CASSLGGQGEQFF. CDR3 nucleotide sequence: TGTGCCAGCAGTTTGGGGGGGCAGGGTGAGCAGTTCTTC.

CDR3 residues: CSAGDRENYEQYF. The CDR3 coding sequence is TGCAGTGCGGGGGACAGGGAAAACTACGAGCAGTACTTC. The V gene is TRBV20-1, the J gene TRBJ2-7, with 9 bases matching TRBD1. The germline V gene encodes CDR1 DFQATT and CDR2 SNEGSKA (reference sequence). CDR3 length: 13 amino acids. The V segment lost 6 bases and the J segment 3 bases; nucleotides outside the gene matches: 6.